The next 11 T cell receptor beta chains were all read from a single sample in a study of Ad26.COV2.S vaccination and SARS-CoV-2 variants. Clones were read by immunoSEQ multiplex PCR, and TCRdb kept only the in-frame ones, dropping some. The sample contains some 350,000 clones, roughly 88% of which appear only once. The treatment here: over 15 received Ad26.COV2.S at low or high dose, single or two shots; a few received placebo; per-sample allocation not given. It was on day 63 after the first vaccine or placebo injection that samples were taken. Sequencing was performed on peripheral blood, taken in a trial of Ad26.COV2.S vaccine versus placebo. The receptors stem from a person aged 18-65 years who received the Ad26.COV2.S COVID-19 vaccine or a placebo.

The chain employs TRBV7-2 and TRBJ2-1; D is unresolved. Trimming left V 1 base short and J 4 bases short, with 11 bases between. Germline V gives CDR1 SGHTA, CDR2 FQGNSA. The CDR3 runs to 15 residues. CDR3 protein: CASSLEAKPYNEQFF. In DNA form, the CDR3 reads TGTGCCAGCAGCTTAGAAGCGAAACCTTACAATGAGCAGTTCTTC.

J is TRBJ1-2 and V is TRBV19; 7 positions match TRBD1. The CDR3 has 15 amino acids. V shed 4 bases and J 0 bases; nucleotides not matched to a gene: 5. Per germline, CDR1 LNHDA and CDR2 SQIVND (reference sequence). CDR3 sequence reads: CASSTRDSTNYGYTF. The CDR3 region has the DNA TGTGCCAGTAGTACCCGGGACAGCACTAACTATGGCTACACCTTC. The full variable domain, completed using reference TRBV19 and TRBJ1-2, is DGGITQSPKYLFRKEGQNVTLSCEQNLNHDAMYWYRQDPGQGLRLIYYSQIVNDFQKGDIAEGYSVSREKKESFPLTVTSAQKNPTAFYLCASSTRDSTNYGYTFGSGTRLTVV.

The chain couples TRBV10-2 to TRBJ1-1; 8 bases align to TRBD1. The junction had 12 bases not matched to a gene; V was cut back by 6 bases and J by 6 bases. This CDR3 region has 15 residues. CDR1 is WSHSY, CDR2 SAAADI, per germline. In DNA, the CDR3 is TGCGCCAGCAGGGGGACAGGTGGGGCTGGAGCTGAAGCTTTCTTT. It encodes CASRGTGGAGAEAFF.

This clone appeared once. This sequence joins TRBV7-9 and TRBJ2-7; D possibly uses TRBD1 or TRBD2 (5 bases each). Trimming shortened V by 4 bases and J by 6 bases, and 10 bases separated the two germline ends. Germline CDR1 reads SEHNR; CDR2 reads FQNEAQ (reference sequence). CDR3 length equals 12 residues. The DNA of the CDR3 is TGTGCCAGCAGCTCCGGGGCGGCCGAGCAGTACTTC. Its protein product is CASSSGAAEQYF.

The chain recombines TRBV7-2 with TRBJ2-7, with a weak D call TRBD1 (5 bases). Germline loops: CDR1 SGHTA, CDR2 FQGNSA. V lost 2 bases and J lost 0, with 8 bases in between. CDR3 size: 14 residues. CDR3 region: CASSLSGISYEQYF. CDR3 nucleotide sequence: TGTGCCAGCAGCTTATCAGGGATCTCCTACGAGCAGTACTTC.

The chain has TRBV19 and TRBJ1-1, with D perhaps TRBD1 (5 bases). This CDR3 spans 13 amino acids. Trimming pared 5 bases from V and 1 base from J, leaving 8 bases between. The germline V gene encodes CDR1 LNHDA and CDR2 SQIVND (reference sequence). CDR3 sequence: CASSGHTNTEAFF. The CDR3, as DNA: TGTGCCAGTAGTGGACATACGAACACTGAAGCTTTCTTT. The full variable domain, rest sourced from reference TRBV19 and TRBJ1-1, is DGGITQSPKYLFRKEGQNVTLSCEQNLNHDAMYWYRQDPGQGLRLIYYSQIVNDFQKGDIAEGYSVSREKKESFPLTVTSAQKNPTAFYLCASSGHTNTEAFFGQGTRLTVV.

V usage is TRBV11-3 and J usage is TRBJ1-5; D is uncertain. This CDR3 spans 18 amino acids. Germline V gene data show CDR1 as SGHNT and CDR2 as YENEEA. Trimming pared 5 bases from V and 5 bases from J, leaving 25 bases between. Here the CDR3 reads CASSPSFAYVDAHQPQHF. In DNA form, the CDR3 reads TGTGCCAGCAGCCCCTCATTTGCTTACGTAGATGCTCATCAGCCCCAGCATTTT.

The chain combines TRBV19 with TRBJ2-7; D gene ambiguous. Germline CDR1 reads LNHDA; CDR2 reads SQIVND (reference sequence). The CDR3 is 16 amino acids. V was shortened by 4 bases and J by 5 bases, with 21 bases between the two germline ends. The CDR3 nucleotides read TGTGCCAGTAGTACATCCCATCGGCGCGGCGTGAACGAGCAGTACTTC. Translating it yields CASSTSHRRGVNEQYF.

The count of this clone is one. The chain recombines TRBV6-5 with TRBJ1-1; D is uncertain. CDR1 is MNHEY and CDR2 is SVGAGI in the germline V gene. The length of the CDR3 is 14 residues. V was trimmed by 5 bases and J by 0 bases, leaving 10 bases between them. Here the CDR3 DNA reads TGTGCCAGCAGTCCTAACCCCATGAACACTGAAGCTTTCTTT. Translated: CASSPNPMNTEAFF.

This clone was observed a single time. The rearrangement joins TRBV4-2 to TRBJ1-1; 8 bases align to TRBD1. This CDR3 spans 13 amino acids. Germline values: CDR1 LGHNA, CDR2 YNFKEQ. After removal of 5 bases from V and 4 bases from J, the junction contained 3 bases not matched to a gene. The CDR3 nucleotides read TGTGCCAGCAGCTCCGGGACAGGCACTGAAGCTTTCTTT. The encoded protein is CASSSGTGTEAFF.

J is TRBJ1-2 and V is TRBV5-1; 11 bases agree with TRBD1. Per germline, CDR1 SGHRS and CDR2 YFSETQ. The CDR3 is made up of 15 amino acids. Germline trimming cut 4 bases from V and 4 bases from J; bases unmatched to any gene: 6. The CDR3, as DNA: TGCGCCAGCAGCCTAGGGACAGGGGGGAGCTATGGCTACACCTTC. The encoded protein is CASSLGTGGSYGYTF.